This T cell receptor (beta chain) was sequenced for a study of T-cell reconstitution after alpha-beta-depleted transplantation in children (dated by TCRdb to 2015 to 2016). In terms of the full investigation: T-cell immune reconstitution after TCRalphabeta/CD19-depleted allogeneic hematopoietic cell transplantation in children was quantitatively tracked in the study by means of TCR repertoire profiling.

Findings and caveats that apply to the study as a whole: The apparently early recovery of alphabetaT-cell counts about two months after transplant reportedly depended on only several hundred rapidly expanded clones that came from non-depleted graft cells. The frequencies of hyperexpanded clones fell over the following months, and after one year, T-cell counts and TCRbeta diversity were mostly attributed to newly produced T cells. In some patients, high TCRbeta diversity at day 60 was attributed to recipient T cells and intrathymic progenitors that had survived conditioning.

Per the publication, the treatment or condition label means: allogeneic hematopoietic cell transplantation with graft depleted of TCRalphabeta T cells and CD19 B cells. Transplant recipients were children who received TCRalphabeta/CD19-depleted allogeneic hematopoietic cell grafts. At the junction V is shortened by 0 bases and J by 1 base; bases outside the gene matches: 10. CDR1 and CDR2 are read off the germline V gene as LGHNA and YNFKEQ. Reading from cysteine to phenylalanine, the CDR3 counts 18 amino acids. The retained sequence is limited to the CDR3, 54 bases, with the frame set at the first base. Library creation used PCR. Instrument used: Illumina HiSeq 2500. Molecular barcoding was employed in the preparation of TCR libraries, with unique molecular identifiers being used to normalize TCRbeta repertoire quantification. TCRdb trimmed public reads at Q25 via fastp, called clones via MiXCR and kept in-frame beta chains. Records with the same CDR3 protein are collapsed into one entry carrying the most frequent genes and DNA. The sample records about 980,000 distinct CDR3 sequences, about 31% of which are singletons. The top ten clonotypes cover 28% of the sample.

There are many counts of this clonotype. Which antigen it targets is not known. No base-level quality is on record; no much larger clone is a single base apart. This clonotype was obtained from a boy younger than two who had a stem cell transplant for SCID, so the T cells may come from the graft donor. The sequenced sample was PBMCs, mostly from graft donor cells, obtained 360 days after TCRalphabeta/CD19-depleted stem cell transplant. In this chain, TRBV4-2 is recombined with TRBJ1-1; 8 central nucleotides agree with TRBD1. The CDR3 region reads CASSQDARGRNSNTEAFF. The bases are TGTGCCAGCAGCCAAGATGCCAGGGGGCGGAATTCGAACACTGAAGCTTTCTTT.